This T cell receptor (beta chain) is drawn from a study of blood T cell repertoires in COVID-19. Ages ranged from about 18 to 89 years, with residence in approximately 25 US areas. The V gene lost 0 bases and the J gene lost 2 bases, with 12 bases spanning the gap. Germline values: CDR1 LGHNA, CDR2 YSLEER. This CDR3 region has 16 residues. The method was immunoSEQ multiplex PCR; TCRdb's version includes in-frame clones alone and lacks a portion of them. This sample has under 300,000 clones, with 70% to 90% found just once. The gene calls are TRBV4-3 and TRBJ2-3, with a possible D match to TRBD1 (7 bases). Material for sequencing was PBMCs or T cells enriched from blood (not recorded which). The sequence derives from a woman in her fifties or sixties who had been exposed to COVID-19. CDR3 residues: CASSQDQGGLTDTQYF. The CDR3 DNA sequence: TGCGCCAGCAGCCAAGATCAGGGGGGCCTCACAGATACGCAGTATTTT.